This T cell receptor beta chain appears in the sequencing data of a study of T cell responses to AZD1222 COVID-19 vaccine. The protocol was immunoSEQ multiplex PCR, while the TCRdb copy is restricted to in-frame clones and leaves out a portion. The sample records tens of thousands of clones, more than 90% being singletons. Germline V gene data show CDR1 as LNHDA and CDR2 as SQIVND (reference sequence). Deletions cut 8 bases from V and 4 bases from J, with 14 bases between. The CDR3 is 14 amino acids. This clone appeared a single time. The material sequenced was peripheral blood, taken on day 0 of AZD1222 vaccination. The receptor was derived from an adult in good health. This chain joins TRBV19 and TRBJ1-4; D is undetermined. The DNA of the CDR3 is TGTGCCAGTGGGCGGCTGAGCCTTAATGAAAAACTGTTTTTT. As protein: CASGRLSLNEKLFF.